One T cell receptor beta chain is described in this entry. Its antigen is unidentified. These data originate in a study of PD-1 blockade in classical Hodgkin lymphoma. Study overall: Every 2 weeks, patients got 3 mg/kg intravenous nivolumab.

Overall study results and limits: Why repertoires differed is undefined; disease activity or prior therapy possibly contributed. Healthy donors were reported to have higher baseline TCR diversity than newly diagnosed patients.

The germline gives CDR1 GTSNPN, CDR2 SVGIG (reference sequence). There are 15 residues in the CDR3. Trimming left V 5 bases short and J 4 bases short, with 20 bases between. All patients experienced relapse after autologous stem cell transplantation, and brentuximab vedotin exposure was variable. Each best response was a complete response, a partial response or progressive disease. The assay was immunoSEQ multiplex PCR, and TCRdb's table has in-frame clones only and misses some. The sample contains around 7,100 clones, over 65% of which appear only once. This receptor was identified in a human donor with classical Hodgkin lymphoma. This specimen consisted of peripheral blood mononuclear cells (PBMCs), obtained at baseline. The chain joins TRBV30 to TRBJ1-2, with D perhaps TRBD1 (5 bases). In nucleotides, the CDR3 is TGTGCCTGGGTTACAGGCCTACGTGGGGGCTATGGCTACACCTTC. Residues: CAWVTGLRGGYGYTF.